The entry below describes one T cell receptor (beta chain). This sample is drawn from a study of blood T cell repertoires in COVID-19. Generated by immunoSEQ multiplex PCR, the TCRdb table keeps only in-frame clones and is missing some. Among about 330,000 clones listed, about 88% were seen once. This clonotype was obtained from a young woman who had recovered from COVID-19. Sequencing used PBMCs or T cells enriched from blood (not recorded which).

In DNA form, the CDR3 reads TGCGCCAGCAGCCAGGCACAGGGAAGCGAGCAGTACTTC. Translated: CASSQAQGSEQYF. The chain recombines TRBV4-1 with TRBJ2-7; possibly TRBD1 for D (6 bases). The CDR3 covers 13 residues. CDR1 is MGHRA, CDR2 YSYEKL, per germline. V was shortened by 3 bases and J by 6 bases, with 12 bases between the two germline ends.